Presented here are 22 T cell receptor beta chains from one specimen sequenced in a study of spatial heterogeneity in lung cancer (dated by TCRdb to about 2019). The method behind the library was 5' RACE. Sequenced using a NextSeq 500. TCRdb reran the public reads through fastp at Q25 and MiXCR, keeping productive beta chains. One record per CDR3 amino acid sequence lists the most common genes and DNA. The sample table shows some 38,000 distinct CDR3 sequences, and approximately 3% are seen once. The ten largest clones capture roughly 34% of the sample. The time point label here, explained by the study, means: sample taken at primary tumor resection. The sequences come from normal lung tissue next to the tumor, collected at surgery. Source of these receptors: a male donor with early-stage non-small cell lung cancer.

This clonotype showed up many times. CDR3 sequence (DNA): TGCAGTGCTACCCGGACAGGGGGAGAGATGGAGCTGTTTTTT. Its protein is CSATRTGGEMELFF. V gene TRBV20-1 combines with J gene TRBJ2-2; 10 positions agree with TRBD1. Germline V gene lookup returns CDR1 DFQATT and CDR2 SNEGSKA (reference sequence). The J segment lost 10 bases and the V segment lost 4 bases, leaving 9 bases of the junction unmatched. The CDR3 contains 14 residues.

This clonotype has ten or more counts. V usage is TRBV28 and J usage is TRBJ2-7; the D is unclear. This CDR3 contains 11 residues. Germline CDR1 and CDR2: MDHEN and SYDVKM. V dropped 6 bases and J dropped 3 bases, with 6 bases sitting between them. The CDR3 DNA is TGTGCCAGCAGACTCCTCTACGAGCAGTACTTC. This sequence encodes CASRLLYEQYF. Full variable domain (rest looked up from reference TRBV28 and TRBJ2-7): DVKVTQSSRYLVKRTGEKVFLECVQDMDHENMFWYRQDPGLGLRLIYFSYDVKMKEKGDIPEGYSVSREKKERFSLILESASTNQTSMYLCASRLLYEQYFGPGTRLTVT.

The chain joins TRBV20-1 to TRBJ2-5, with a tentative D call TRBD1 (6 bases). This CDR3 region has 13 residues. The V end lost 2 bases, the J end lost 2 bases, and 9 bases lay between the germline ends. CDR1 and CDR2 (germline): DFQATT, SNEGSKA (reference sequence). The chain's CDR3 is CSARLQGQETQYF. CDR3 coding DNA: TGCAGTGCTAGATTACAGGGACAAGAGACCCAGTACTTC.

This clonotype is labeled medium-sized. The rearrangement links TRBV12-3 or TRBV12-4 to TRBJ2-1; D gene uncertain. The CDR3 length is 12 residues. Trimming took 7 bases from V and 4 from J, leaving 8 bases between them. CDR3 coding DNA: TGTGCCAGCACCCTAAGTTACAATGAGCAGTTCTTC. Its translation is CASTLSYNEQFF.

V and J are TRBV5-1 and TRBJ1-5; perhaps TRBD1 as D (6 bases). The V end lost 5 bases, the J end lost 7 bases, and 13 bases lay between the germline ends. This CDR3 spans 13 amino acids. Per germline, CDR1 SGHRS and CDR2 YFSETQ. As DNA, the CDR3 is TGCGCCAGCAGTCTACAGGGATACCAGCCCCAGCATTTT. This sequence encodes CASSLQGYQPQHF.

A few counts support this clonotype. The chain links TRBV7-2 to TRBJ2-3; 7 bases agree with TRBD2. The CDR3 contains 14 residues. Trimming took 5 bases from V and 2 from J; bases not matched to a gene: 4. Germline loops: CDR1 SGHTA, CDR2 FQGNSA. CDR3 in DNA: TGTGCCAGCAGCCGCAGCGGGGACACAGATACGCAGTATTTT. This encodes CASSRSGDTDTQYF.

This clonotype was recorded at least ten times. This sequence joins TRBV20-1 and TRBJ2-7; TRBD1 aligns across 7 bases. Germline CDR1 reads DFQATT; CDR2 reads SNEGSKA (reference sequence). V lost 4 bases and J lost 6; bases outside the gene matches: 9. The CDR3 runs to 13 residues. The CDR3 DNA reads as TGCAGTGCTACGCTGACAGGGCCGGGCGAGCAGTACTTC. Translated: CSATLTGPGEQYF.

This clonotype was seen at least ten times. The chain recombines TRBV2 with TRBJ1-3; D uncertain. Per germline, CDR1 SNHLY and CDR2 FYNNEI. The CDR3 has 13 amino acids. Trimming removed 6 bases at V and 0 bases at J, with 6 bases between. The CDR3 sequence: CASRESSGNTIYF. CDR3 bases: TGTGCCAGCAGGGAGAGCTCTGGAAACACCATATATTTT. Together with reference TRBV2 and TRBJ1-3, the CDR3 gives the full variable domain: EPEVTQTPSHQVTQMGQEVILRCVPISNHLYFYWYRQILGQKVEFLVSFYNNEISEKSEIFDDQFSVERPDGSNFTLKIRSTKLEDSAMYFCASRESSGNTIYFGEGSWLTVV.

About this clonotype: With a much larger clone just one base away, this may be a read error. The chain combines TRBV6-1 with TRBJ2-5; D is perhaps TRBD1 or TRBD2 (5 bases each). Looked up from germline, CDR1 is MNHNS and CDR2 is SASEGT. CDR3 length equals 14 residues. The V end was cut by 11 bases, the J end by 5 bases, with 21 bases between. The CDR3 sequence is CAGTYRDAQETQYF. CDR3 sequence (DNA): TGTGCCGGCACCTACCGGGACGCCCAGGAGACCCAGTACTTC.

This clonotype was detected many times. The chain combines TRBV11-1 with TRBJ2-3; D not resolved. Germline V gives CDR1 SGHAT, CDR2 FQDESV (reference sequence). V dropped 2 bases and J dropped 0 bases, with 12 bases sitting between them. The CDR3 runs to 16 residues. The CDR3 here is CASSLLRLPSTDTQYF. CDR3 in DNA: TGTGCCAGCAGCTTATTGCGTCTACCGAGCACAGATACGCAGTATTTT.

The sample holds many counts of this clonotype. J is TRBJ1-5 and V is TRBV12-3 or TRBV12-4; the D gene is possibly TRBD1 (5 bases). V lost 3 bases and J 4 bases, leaving 16 bases between the germline ends. The CDR3 consists of 16 residues. CDR3 protein: CASSLRAGAPNQPQHF. The CDR3 region has the DNA TGTGCCAGCAGTTTGCGGGCCGGGGCTCCAAATCAGCCCCAGCATTTT.

This clonotype showed up many times. This chain joins TRBV2 and TRBJ1-6, with D unclear. CDR3 length: 13 residues. Germline V gene lookup returns CDR1 SNHLY and CDR2 FYNNEI. V lost 4 bases, J lost 10 bases, and 11 bases lay in between. The CDR3 sequence: CASSGMRESPLHF. The CDR3 DNA sequence: TGTGCCAGCAGTGGCATGCGGGAATCACCCCTCCACTTT.

The chain carries TRBV7-9 and TRBJ1-2, with 11 bases fitting TRBD1. After removal of 0 bases from V and 8 bases from J, the junction contained 8 bases not matched to a gene. CDR3 length equals 16 residues. Germline CDR1 SEHNR, CDR2 FQNEAQ (reference sequence). The CDR3 DNA sequence: TGTGCCAGCAGCTTAGCGCTTGGACAGGGGGCGGGAGGCTACACCTTC. Amino acid sequence: CASSLALGQGAGGYTF.

This clonotype occurred many times. The V call is TRBV3-1, the J call TRBJ2-7; perhaps TRBD2 as D (5 bases). V was trimmed by 8 bases and J by 6 bases, leaving 17 bases between them. The CDR3 sequence is 13 residues long. Looked up from germline, CDR1 is LGHDT and CDR2 is YNNKEL (reference sequence). The CDR3 DNA is TGTGCCAGCGGTGCGGCAGCCGAGGGCGAGCAGTACTTC. This codes for CASGAAAEGEQYF.

This clonotype was recorded at least ten times. The chain couples TRBV19 to TRBJ1-2, with D unresolved. Germline CDR1 and CDR2: LNHDA and SQIVND (reference sequence). Trimming took 1 base from V and 7 from J, leaving 16 bases between them. CDR3 length: 15 residues. In DNA form, the CDR3 reads TGTGCCAGTAGTATAGGGGCCTCTTCAGGCGGTGGCTACACCTTC. It yields the protein CASSIGASSGGGYTF.

Ten or more counts support this clonotype. This chain uses TRBV2 with TRBJ1-4; 8 bases are a match to TRBD1. CDR1 and CDR2 from the germline V gene are SNHLY and FYNNEI. This CDR3 region has 15 residues. Losses at the gene ends were 3 bases for V and 8 bases for J; bases not matched to a gene: 8. In DNA, the CDR3 is TGTGCCAGCAGTGACCCAGGACAGGGCTTCGAAAAACTGTTTTTT. Translated: CASSDPGQGFEKLFF.

This clonotype has a handful of counts. The gene calls are TRBV20-1 and TRBJ2-3; 7 nucleotides line up with TRBD2. The CDR3 has 14 amino acids. Per the germline V gene, CDR1 is DFQATT and CDR2 is SNEGSKA (reference sequence). After removal of 5 bases from V and 4 bases from J, the junction contained 9 bases not matched to a gene. CDR3 region: CSAPTSSRADTQYF. As DNA, the CDR3 is TGCAGTGCTCCGACTAGCTCAAGGGCAGATACGCAGTATTTT.

V is TRBV20-1 and J is TRBJ2-7; TRBD1 or TRBD2 may be the D gene (6 bases each). The CDR3 is 11 residues long. V was cut by 5 bases and J by 2 bases, with 7 bases left in between. CDR1 is DFQATT and CDR2 is SNEGSKA in the germline V gene (reference sequence). The CDR3 loop reads CSAGGPYEQYF. The CDR3 DNA reads as TGCAGTGCTGGGGGGCCCTACGAGCAGTACTTC.

This clonotype was seen a handful of times. This chain uses TRBV27 with TRBJ1-6, with a weak D call TRBD1 (5 bases). This CDR3 contains 13 residues. V lost 5 bases to trimming and J lost 10 bases, with 12 bases between them. Germline V gene lookup returns CDR1 MNHEY and CDR2 SMNVEV (reference sequence). The CDR3 region is CASSLRDYSPLHF. In nucleotides, the CDR3 is TGTGCCAGCAGTCTCCGGGACTACTCACCCCTCCACTTT.

This clonotype has at least ten counts. The chain couples TRBV29-1 to TRBJ2-1; D is undetermined. V was clipped by 3 bases and J by 9 bases, with 12 bases between them. Per the germline V gene, CDR1 is SQVTM and CDR2 is ANQGSEA. The CDR3 loop spans 12 amino acids. CDR3 protein: CSVDIDGFEQFF. CDR3 bases: TGCAGCGTTGATATAGACGGTTTTGAGCAGTTCTTC.

This clonotype was observed at least ten times. The gene calls are TRBV12-3 or TRBV12-4 and TRBJ2-3, with D possibly called TRBD1 or TRBD2 (5 bases each). This CDR3 comprises 16 residues. Trimming stripped 5 bases from V and 0 bases from J, with 15 bases between. DNA for the CDR3: TGTGCCAGCAGTCCCGGGACGGAGACTAGCACAGATACGCAGTATTTT. It codes for CASSPGTETSTDTQYF.

This clonotype was counted at least ten times. The rearrangement links TRBV20-1 to TRBJ1-2, with D possibly matching TRBD1 (6 bases). Germline CDR1 and CDR2: DFQATT and SNEGSKA (reference sequence). V was cut by 3 bases and J by 3 bases, with 17 bases left in between. The CDR3 has 15 residues. The CDR3 DNA is TGCAGTGCTAGGAAAGTAGCAGGGGTCGACTATGGCTACACCTTC. It translates to CSARKVAGVDYGYTF.